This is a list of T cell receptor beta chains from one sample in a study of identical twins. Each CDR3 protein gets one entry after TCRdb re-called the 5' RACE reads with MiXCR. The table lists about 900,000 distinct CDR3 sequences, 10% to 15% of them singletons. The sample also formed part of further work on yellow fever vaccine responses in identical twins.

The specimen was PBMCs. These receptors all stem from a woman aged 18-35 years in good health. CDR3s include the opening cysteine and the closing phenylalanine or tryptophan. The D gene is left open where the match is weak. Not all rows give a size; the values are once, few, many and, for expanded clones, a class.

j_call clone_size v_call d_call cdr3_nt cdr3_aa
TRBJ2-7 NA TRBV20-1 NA TGCAGTGCTAGAGATGTACTAGCTGATTCCTACGAGCAGTACTTC CSARDVLADSYEQYF
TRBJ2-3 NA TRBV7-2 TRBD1 TGTGCCAGCAGCTTAGGTGTGGCCAGGGGGCTTGATACGCAGTATTTT CASSLGVARGLDTQYF
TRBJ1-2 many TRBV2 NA TGTGCCAGCAGTGAAGGTCTACGGTATGGCTACACCTTC CASSEGLRYGYTF
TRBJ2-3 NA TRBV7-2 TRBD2 TGTGCCAGCAGCTTGAGCGGGGCGGGAGGGCCCGCTACGCAGTATTTT CASSLSGAGGPATQYF
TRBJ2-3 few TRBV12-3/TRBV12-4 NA TGTGCCAGCAGTTTTGGGACCTCTCCGCAGTATTTT CASSFGTSPQYF
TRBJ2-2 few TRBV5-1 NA TGCGCCAGCAGCTTGGAGGGGCCCCTAGCCGGGGAGCTGTTTTTT CASSLEGPLAGELFF
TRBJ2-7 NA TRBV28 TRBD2 TGTGCCAGCACTTTGGGAGCGGGAGTATCCTACGAGCAGTACTTC CASTLGAGVSYEQYF
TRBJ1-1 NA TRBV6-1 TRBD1 TGTGCCAGCAACTCGGACAGGGTGAACACTGAAGCTTTCTTT CASNSDRVNTEAFF
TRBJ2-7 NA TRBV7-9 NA TGTGCCAGCAGCGCTACAATCGGGAGCCCCGGGTTGGAGCAGTACTTC CASSATIGSPGLEQYF
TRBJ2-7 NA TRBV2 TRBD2 TGTGCCAGCAGTGAGTTAGCGGGAGTTGGGCCGTACGAGCAGTACTTC CASSELAGVGPYEQYF
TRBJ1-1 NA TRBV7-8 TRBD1 TGTGCCAGCAGCTTAATTATTTGGACAGGGGGCGCTGGGAACACTGAAGCTTTCTTT CASSLIIWTGGAGNTEAFF
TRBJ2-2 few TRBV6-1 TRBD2 TGTGCCAGCAAACTAGCGGGAGGGAACACCGGGGAGCTGTTTTTT CASKLAGGNTGELFF
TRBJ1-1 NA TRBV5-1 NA TGCGCCAGCAGCTTGGACGGCGGGGACACTGAAGCTTTCTTT CASSLDGGDTEAFF
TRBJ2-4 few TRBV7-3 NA TGTGCCAGCAGCTTAATGAACCCAACTAGCTTACAAAACATTCAGTACTTC CASSLMNPTSLQNIQYF
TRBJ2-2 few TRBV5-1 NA TGCGCCAGCAGCTTGACAGGGATTACCACCGGGGAGCTGTTTTTT CASSLTGITTGELFF
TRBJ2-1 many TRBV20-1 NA TGCAGTGCTATGTCCCTCTGGATAAGTGAGCAGTTCTTC CSAMSLWISEQFF
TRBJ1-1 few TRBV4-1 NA TGCGCCAGCAGCCAGGGCGGGTCGAACACTGAAGCTTTCTTT CASSQGGSNTEAFF
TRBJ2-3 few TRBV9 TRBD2 TGTGCCAGCAGCGTAGGAGCGACTAGCGGGAGCACAGATACGCAGTATTTT CASSVGATSGSTDTQYF
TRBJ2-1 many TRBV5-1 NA TGCGCCAGCAGCTCGGCTAGCCGATACAATGAGCAGTTCTTC CASSSASRYNEQFF
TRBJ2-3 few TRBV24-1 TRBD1 TGTGCCACCGGGACAGGGCAGGCAGATACGCAGTATTTT CATGTGQADTQYF
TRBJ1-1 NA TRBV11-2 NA TGTGCCAGCAGCTTAGCCAGCGTACCTGAAGCTTTCTTT CASSLASVPEAFF
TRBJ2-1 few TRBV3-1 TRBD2 TGTGCCAGCAGCCATGACGCGGGAGTAGCCTACAATGAGCAGTTCTTC CASSHDAGVAYNEQFF
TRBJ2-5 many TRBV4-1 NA TGCGCCAGCAGCCAAGAGGCTAAGGGGCTATCCCAAGAGACCCAGTACTTC CASSQEAKGLSQETQYF
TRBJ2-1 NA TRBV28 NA TGTGCCAGCAGTCCGGGACTCTTGTCCAATGAGCAGTTCTTC CASSPGLLSNEQFF
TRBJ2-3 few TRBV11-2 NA TGTGCCAGCAGTCAAAGGGCGGATGGATCAGATACGCAGTATTTT CASSQRADGSDTQYF
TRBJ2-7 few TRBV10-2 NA TGCGCCAGCGGGGCCCTCCCGGGCGAGCAGTACTTC CASGALPGEQYF
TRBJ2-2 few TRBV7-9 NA TGTGCCAGCAGTCCGACGACTCCGAACACCGGGGAGCTGTTTTTT CASSPTTPNTGELFF
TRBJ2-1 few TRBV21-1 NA TGTGCCAGCAGCCCATCGGCCACTAGCGGAGCCGGAAATGAGCAGTTCTTC CASSPSATSGAGNEQFF
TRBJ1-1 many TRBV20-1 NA TGCAGTGCTAGAGATCAAGACGGGACCCACACTGAAGCTTTCTTT CSARDQDGTHTEAFF
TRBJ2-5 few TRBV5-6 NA TGTGCCAGCAGGAACAGGGTGAGAGAAGAGACCCAGTACTTC CASRNRVREETQYF
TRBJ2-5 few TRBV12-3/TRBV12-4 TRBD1 TGTGCCAGCAGGCAAAACAGGGGTAGTTTGGAGACCCAGTACTTC CASRQNRGSLETQYF
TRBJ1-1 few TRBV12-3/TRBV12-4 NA TGTGCCAGCAGTTTCGAAGGGGCCACTGAAGCTTTCTTT CASSFEGATEAFF
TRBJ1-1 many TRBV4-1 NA TGCGCCAGCAGCCAAGCTCGGGAGGACACTGAAGCTTTCTTT CASSQAREDTEAFF
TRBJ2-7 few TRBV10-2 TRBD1 TGCGCCAGCAGTGAGACCGACAGGGGGCCCTACGAGCAGTACTTC CASSETDRGPYEQYF
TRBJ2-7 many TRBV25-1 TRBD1 TGTGCCAGCAGTGAATTCACGGGACAGGGCTACGAGCAGTACTTC CASSEFTGQGYEQYF
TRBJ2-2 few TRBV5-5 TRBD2 TGTGCCAGCGATCCGGGACTAGGGCCAGCGAACACCGGGGAGCTGTTTTTT CASDPGLGPANTGELFF
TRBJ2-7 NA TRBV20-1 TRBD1 TGCAGTGCTATGGGGACAGGGTCCTCCTACGAGCAGTACTTC CSAMGTGSSYEQYF
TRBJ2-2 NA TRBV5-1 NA TGCGCCAGCAGCCCTACCGGACAGTCGAGGGCCGGGGAGCTGTTTTTT CASSPTGQSRAGELFF
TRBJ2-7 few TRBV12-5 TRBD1 TGTGCTAGTGGGCCCAGGGGGACCTACGAGCAGTACTTC CASGPRGTYEQYF
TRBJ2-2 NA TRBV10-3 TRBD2 TGTGCCATCAGTGGGACTAGCGGGGGACCAAACACCGGGGAGCTGTTTTTT CAISGTSGGPNTGELFF
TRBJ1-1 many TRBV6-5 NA TGTGCCAGCAGTTACGACAGGACGAACACTGAAGCTTTCTTT CASSYDRTNTEAFF
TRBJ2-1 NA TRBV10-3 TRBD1 TGTGCCATCAGCGCCGGGACAGGGGGGCGGGATGAGCAGTTCTTC CAISAGTGGRDEQFF